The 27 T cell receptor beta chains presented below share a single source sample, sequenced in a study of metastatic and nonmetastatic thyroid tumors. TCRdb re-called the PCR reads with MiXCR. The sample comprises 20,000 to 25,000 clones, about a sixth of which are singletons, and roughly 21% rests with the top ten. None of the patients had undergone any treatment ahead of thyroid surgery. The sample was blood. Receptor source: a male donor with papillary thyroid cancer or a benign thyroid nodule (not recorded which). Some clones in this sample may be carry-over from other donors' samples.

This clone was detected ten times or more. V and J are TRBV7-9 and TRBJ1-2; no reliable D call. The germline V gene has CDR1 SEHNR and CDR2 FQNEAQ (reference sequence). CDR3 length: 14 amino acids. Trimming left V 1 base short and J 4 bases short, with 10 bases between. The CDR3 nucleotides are TGTGCCAGCAGCTTAGAAGTCCCAGGCTATGGCTACACCTTC. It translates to CASSLEVPGYGYTF.

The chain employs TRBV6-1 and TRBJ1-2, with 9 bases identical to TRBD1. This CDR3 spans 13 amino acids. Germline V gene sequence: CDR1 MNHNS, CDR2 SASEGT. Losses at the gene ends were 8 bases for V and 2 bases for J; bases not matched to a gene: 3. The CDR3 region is CASGQGLNYGYTF. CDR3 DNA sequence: TGTGCCAGCGGACAGGGGCTGAACTATGGCTACACCTTC.

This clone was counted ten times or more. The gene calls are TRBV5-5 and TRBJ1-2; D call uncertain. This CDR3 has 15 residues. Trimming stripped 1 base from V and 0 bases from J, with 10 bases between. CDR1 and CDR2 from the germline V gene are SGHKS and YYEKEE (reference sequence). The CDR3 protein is CASSLLRGSNYGYTF. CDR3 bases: TGTGCCAGCAGCTTGCTCCGGGGATCTAACTATGGCTACACCTTC.

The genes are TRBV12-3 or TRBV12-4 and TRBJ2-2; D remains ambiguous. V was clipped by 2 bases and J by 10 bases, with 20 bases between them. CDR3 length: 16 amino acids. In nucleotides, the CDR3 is TGTGCCAGCAGTTTACTAGGATTGGGTAGATTCGTGGAGCTGTTTTTT. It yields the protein CASSLLGLGRFVELFF.

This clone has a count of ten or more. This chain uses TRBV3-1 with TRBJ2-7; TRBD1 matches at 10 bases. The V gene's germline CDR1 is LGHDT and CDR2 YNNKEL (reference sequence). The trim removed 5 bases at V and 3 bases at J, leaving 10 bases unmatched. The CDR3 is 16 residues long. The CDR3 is CASSTDGGTGVYEQYF. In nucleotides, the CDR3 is TGTGCCAGCAGCACCGACGGCGGGACAGGGGTCTACGAGCAGTACTTC.

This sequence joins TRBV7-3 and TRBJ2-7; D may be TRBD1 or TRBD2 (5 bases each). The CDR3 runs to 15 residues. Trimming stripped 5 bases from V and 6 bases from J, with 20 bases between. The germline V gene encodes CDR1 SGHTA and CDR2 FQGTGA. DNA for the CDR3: TGTGCCAGCAGCCGTAGAGGGGTCCCATTCGGCGAGCAGTACTTC. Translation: CASSRRGVPFGEQYF.

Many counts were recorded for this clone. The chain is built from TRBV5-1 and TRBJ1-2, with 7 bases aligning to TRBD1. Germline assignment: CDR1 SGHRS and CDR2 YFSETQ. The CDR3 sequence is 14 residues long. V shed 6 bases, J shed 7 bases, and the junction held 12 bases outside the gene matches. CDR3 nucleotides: TGCGCCAGCAAAGGGACAGAGGCCTCTATTGGCTACACCTTC. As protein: CASKGTEASIGYTF.

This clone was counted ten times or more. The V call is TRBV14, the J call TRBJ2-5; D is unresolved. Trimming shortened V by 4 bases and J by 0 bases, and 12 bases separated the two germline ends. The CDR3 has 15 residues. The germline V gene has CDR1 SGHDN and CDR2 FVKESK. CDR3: CASSPSPRYQETQYF. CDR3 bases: TGTGCCAGCAGCCCAAGCCCGCGGTACCAAGAGACCCAGTACTTC.

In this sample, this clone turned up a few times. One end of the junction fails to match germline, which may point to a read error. The CDR3 DNA reads as TGTGCCAGCATACAGGGCGTCTCTGGAAACACCGTATATTTT. Protein product: CASIQGVSGNTVYF. The V gene is TRBV6-1, the J gene TRBJ1-3; D perhaps matches TRBD1 (6 bases). This CDR3 has 14 amino acids. CDR1 is MNHNS, CDR2 SASEGT, per germline.

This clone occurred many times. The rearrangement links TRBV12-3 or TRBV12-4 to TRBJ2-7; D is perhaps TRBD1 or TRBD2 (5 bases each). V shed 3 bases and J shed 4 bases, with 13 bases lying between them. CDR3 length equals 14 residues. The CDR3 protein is CASSLRGPTYEQYF. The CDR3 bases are TGTGCCAGCAGTTTGAGGGGCCCCACTTACGAGCAGTACTTC.

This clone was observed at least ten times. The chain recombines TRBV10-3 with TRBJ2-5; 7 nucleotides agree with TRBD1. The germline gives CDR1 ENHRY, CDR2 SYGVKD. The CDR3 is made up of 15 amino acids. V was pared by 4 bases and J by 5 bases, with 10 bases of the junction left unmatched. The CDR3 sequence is CAISVSRQGGETQYF. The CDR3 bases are TGTGCCATCAGTGTCTCGAGACAGGGTGGGGAGACCCAGTACTTC.

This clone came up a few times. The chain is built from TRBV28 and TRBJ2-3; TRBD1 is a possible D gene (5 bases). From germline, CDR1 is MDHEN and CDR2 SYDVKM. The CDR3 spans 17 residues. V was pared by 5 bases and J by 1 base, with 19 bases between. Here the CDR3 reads CASSPRTDTVGTDTQYF. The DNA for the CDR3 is TGTGCCAGCAGTCCTCGGACGGACACCGTCGGCACAGATACGCAGTATTTT.

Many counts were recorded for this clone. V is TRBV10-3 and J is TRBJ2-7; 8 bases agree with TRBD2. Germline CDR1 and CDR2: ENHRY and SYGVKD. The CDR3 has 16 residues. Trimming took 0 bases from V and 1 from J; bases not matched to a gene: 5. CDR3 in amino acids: CAISESYGGESYEQYF. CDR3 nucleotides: TGTGCCATCAGTGAGTCATACGGGGGGGAGTCCTACGAGCAGTACTTC.

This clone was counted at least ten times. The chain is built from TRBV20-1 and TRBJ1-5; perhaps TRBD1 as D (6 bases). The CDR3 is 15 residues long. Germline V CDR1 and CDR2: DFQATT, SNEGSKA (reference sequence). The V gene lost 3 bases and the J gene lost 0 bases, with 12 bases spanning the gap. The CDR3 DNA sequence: TGCAGTGCTAGCGAGGACAGTTATAGCAATCAGCCCCAGCATTTT. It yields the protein CSASEDSYSNQPQHF.

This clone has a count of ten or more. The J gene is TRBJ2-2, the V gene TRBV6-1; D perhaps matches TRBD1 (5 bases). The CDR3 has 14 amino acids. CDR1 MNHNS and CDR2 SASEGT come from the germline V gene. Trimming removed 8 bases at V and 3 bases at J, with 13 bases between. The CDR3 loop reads CASLARVYTGELFF. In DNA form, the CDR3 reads TGTGCCAGCTTGGCCAGGGTATACACCGGGGAGCTGTTTTTT.

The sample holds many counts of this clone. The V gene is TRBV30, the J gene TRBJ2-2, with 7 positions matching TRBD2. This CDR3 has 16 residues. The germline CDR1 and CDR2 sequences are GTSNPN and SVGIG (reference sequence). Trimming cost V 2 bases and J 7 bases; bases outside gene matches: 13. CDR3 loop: CAWSTGTTVGGGELFF. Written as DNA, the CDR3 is TGTGCCTGGAGTACCGGGACTACCGTGGGGGGCGGGGAGCTGTTTTTT.

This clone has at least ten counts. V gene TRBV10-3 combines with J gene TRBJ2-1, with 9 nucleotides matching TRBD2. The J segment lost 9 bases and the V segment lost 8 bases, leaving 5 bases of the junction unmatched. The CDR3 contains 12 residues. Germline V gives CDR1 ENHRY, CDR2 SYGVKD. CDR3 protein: CAIQRGEGEQFF. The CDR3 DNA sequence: TGTGCCATCCAGCGGGGGGAGGGTGAGCAGTTCTTC.

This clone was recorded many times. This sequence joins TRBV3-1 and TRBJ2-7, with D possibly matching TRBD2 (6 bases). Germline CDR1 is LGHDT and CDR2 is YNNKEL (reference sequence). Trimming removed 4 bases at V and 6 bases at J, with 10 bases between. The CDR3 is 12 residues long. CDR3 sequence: CASSPDYREQYF. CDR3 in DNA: TGTGCCAGCAGCCCGGACTACCGCGAGCAGTACTTC.

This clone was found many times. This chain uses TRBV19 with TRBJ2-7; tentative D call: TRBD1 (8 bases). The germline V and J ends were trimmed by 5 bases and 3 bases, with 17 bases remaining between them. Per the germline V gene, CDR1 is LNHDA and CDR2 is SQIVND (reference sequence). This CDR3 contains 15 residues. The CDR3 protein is CASSPSGTGVYEQYF. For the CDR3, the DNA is TGTGCCAGTAGTCCGAGCGGGACAGGTGTCTACGAGCAGTACTTC.

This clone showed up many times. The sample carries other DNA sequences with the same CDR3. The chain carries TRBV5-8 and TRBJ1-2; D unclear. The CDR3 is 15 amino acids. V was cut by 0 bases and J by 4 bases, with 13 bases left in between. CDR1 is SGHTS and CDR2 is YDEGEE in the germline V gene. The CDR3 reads CASSLAGDGLYGYTF. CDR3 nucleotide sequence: TGTGCCAGCAGCTTGGCCGGAGACGGTCTCTATGGCTACACCTTC.

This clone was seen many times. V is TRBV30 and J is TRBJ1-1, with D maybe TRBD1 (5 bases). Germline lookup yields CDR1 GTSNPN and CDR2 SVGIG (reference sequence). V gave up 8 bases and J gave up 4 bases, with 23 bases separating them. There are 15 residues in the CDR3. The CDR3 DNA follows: TGTGCCATGCGTCAGGAATGGGGCTTAGGCACTGAAGCTTTCTTT. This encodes CAMRQEWGLGTEAFF.

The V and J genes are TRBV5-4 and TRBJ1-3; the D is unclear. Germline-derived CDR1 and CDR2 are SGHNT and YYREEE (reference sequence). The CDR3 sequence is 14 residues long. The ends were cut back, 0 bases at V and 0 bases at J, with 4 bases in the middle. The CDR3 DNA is TGTGCCAGCAGCTTGGGGGGCTCTGGAAACACCATATATTTT. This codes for CASSLGGSGNTIYF.

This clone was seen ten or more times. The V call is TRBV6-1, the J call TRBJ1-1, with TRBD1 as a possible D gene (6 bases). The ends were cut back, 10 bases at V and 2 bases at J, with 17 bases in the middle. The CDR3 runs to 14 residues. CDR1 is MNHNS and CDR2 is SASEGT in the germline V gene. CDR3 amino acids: CATATGGGNTEAFF. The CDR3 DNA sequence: TGTGCCACCGCAACGGGGGGCGGAAACACTGAAGCTTTCTTT.

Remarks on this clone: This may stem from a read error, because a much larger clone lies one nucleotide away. The CDR3 region is CASSLPKDSGTDTQYF. The CDR3 DNA reads TGTGCCAGCAGCTTGCCCAAGGACTCGGGCACTGATACGCAGTATTTT. The V gene is TRBV5-4, the J gene TRBJ2-3; possible D gene TRBD2, 5 bases. Germline CDR1 reads SGHNT; CDR2 reads YYREEE (reference sequence). The CDR3 is made up of 16 amino acids.

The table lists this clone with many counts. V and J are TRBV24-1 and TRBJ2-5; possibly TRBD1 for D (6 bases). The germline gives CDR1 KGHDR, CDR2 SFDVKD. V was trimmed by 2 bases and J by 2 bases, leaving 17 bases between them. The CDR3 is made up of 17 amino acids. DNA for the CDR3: TGTGCCACCAGTGATTGGGGTCGTGGACAGCTACAAGAGACCCAGTACTTC. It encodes CATSDWGRGQLQETQYF.

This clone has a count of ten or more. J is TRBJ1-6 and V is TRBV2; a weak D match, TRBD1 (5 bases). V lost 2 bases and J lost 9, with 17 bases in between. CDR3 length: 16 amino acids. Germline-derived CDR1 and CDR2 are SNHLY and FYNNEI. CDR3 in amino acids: CASSESLGTASSPLHF. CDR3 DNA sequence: TGTGCCAGCAGTGAATCTCTAGGGACGGCCTCTTCACCCCTCCACTTT.

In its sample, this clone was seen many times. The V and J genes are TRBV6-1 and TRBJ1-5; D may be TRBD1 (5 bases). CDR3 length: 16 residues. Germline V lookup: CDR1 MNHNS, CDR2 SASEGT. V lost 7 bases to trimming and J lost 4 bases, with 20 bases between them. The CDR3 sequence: CASTLGGREFNQPQHF. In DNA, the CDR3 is TGTGCCAGCACCTTGGGCGGCAGGGAATTTAATCAGCCCCAGCATTTT.